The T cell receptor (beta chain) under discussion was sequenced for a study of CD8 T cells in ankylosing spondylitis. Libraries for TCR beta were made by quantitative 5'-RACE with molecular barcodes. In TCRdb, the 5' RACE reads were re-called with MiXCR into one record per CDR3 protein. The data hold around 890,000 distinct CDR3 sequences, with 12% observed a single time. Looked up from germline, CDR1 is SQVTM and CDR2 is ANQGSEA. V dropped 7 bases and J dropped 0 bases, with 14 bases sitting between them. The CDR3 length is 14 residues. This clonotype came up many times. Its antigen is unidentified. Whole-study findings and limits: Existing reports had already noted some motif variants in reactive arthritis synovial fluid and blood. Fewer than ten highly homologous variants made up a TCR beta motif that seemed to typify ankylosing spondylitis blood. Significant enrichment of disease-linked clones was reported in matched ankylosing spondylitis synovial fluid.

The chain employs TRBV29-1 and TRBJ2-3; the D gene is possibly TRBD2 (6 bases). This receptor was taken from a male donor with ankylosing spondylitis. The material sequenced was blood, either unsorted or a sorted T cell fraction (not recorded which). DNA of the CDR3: TGCAGCGCCAGTAAAGGAGGGAGCACAGATACGCAGTATTTT. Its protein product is CSASKGGSTDTQYF.